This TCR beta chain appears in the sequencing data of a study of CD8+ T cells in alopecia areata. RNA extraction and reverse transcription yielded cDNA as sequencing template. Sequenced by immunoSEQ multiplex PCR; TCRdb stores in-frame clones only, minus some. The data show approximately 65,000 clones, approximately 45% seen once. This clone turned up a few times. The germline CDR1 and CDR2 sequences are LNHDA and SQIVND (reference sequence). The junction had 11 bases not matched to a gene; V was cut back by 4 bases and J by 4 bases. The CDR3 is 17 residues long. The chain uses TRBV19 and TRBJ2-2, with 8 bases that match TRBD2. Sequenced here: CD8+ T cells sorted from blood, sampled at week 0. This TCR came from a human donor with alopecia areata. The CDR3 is CASSRPIAGRVTGELFF. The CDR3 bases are TGTGCCAGTAGTAGGCCCATAGCGGGAAGGGTCACCGGGGAGCTGTTTTTT. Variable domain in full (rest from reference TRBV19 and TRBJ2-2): DGGITQSPKYLFRKEGQNVTLSCEQNLNHDAMYWYRQDPGQGLRLIYYSQIVNDFQKGDIAEGYSVSREKKESFPLTVTSAQKNPTAFYLCASSRPIAGRVTGELFFGEGSRLTVL.